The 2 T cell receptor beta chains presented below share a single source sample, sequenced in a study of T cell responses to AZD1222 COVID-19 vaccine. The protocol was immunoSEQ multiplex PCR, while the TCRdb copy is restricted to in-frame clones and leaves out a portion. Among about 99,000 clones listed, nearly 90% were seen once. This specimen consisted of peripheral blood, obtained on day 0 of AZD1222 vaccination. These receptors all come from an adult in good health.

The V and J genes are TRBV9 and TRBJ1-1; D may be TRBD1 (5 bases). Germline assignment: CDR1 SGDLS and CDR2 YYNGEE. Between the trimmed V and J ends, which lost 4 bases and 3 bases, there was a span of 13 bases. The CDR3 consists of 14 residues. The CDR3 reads CASSPGRWDTEAFF. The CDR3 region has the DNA TGTGCCAGCAGCCCAGGGAGATGGGACACTGAAGCTTTCTTT.

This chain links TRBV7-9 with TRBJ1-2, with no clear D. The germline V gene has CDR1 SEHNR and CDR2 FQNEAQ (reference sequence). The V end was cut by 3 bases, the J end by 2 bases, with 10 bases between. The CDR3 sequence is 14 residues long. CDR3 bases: TGTGCCAGCAGCTTTGCCGGGCGAAACTATGGCTACACCTTC. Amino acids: CASSFAGRNYGYTF.